This T cell receptor (beta chain) was documented in a study of T cell responses to AZD1222 COVID-19 vaccine. Study-level results: Once two AZD1222 doses were given, Spike-specific TCR breadth and depth went up. In all cases, repertoires were sampled only after the peak T cell response. Clonal diversity was possibly underestimated, and the donors were mostly white British, with more females.

About this clone itself: Its antigen is not identified.

Libraries were prepared by immunoSEQ multiplex PCR; TCRdb keeps only in-frame clonotypes and omits some of them. Of about 120,000 clones listed, about nine tenths were seen once; the top ten hold 14%. This clonotype originated in an adult in good health. Here the sequenced sample was peripheral blood, taken on day 0 of AZD1222 vaccination.

CDR3 coding DNA: TGTGCCAGCAGCCGTCCCGGTCAGCCCCAGCATTTT. Translating it yields CASSRPGQPQHF. This chain links TRBV5-4 with TRBJ1-5, with D uncertain. V was cut by 4 bases and J by 6 bases, with 8 bases left in between. The CDR3 is 12 amino acids. Germline lookup yields CDR1 SGHNT and CDR2 YYREEE (reference sequence).